These 5 T cell receptor beta chains came from one sample sequenced in a study of PD-L1 blockade in urothelial cancer. Time point: peripheral blood 6 weeks after treatment start. Using immunoSEQ multiplex PCR, the repertoire was profiled, and TCRdb retains in-frame clones only, with some absent. This sample has about 38,000 clones; 86% occur once, and the top ten carry over 20%. This specimen consisted of PBMCs, obtained around atezolizumab (anti-PD-L1) treatment. All receptors derive from a man aged 60 to 75 with urothelial cancer.

The chain joins TRBV27 to TRBJ2-6, with 7 nucleotides matching TRBD1. V lost 2 bases and J lost 2; bases outside the gene matches: 12. This CDR3 is built from 19 residues. Looked up from germline, CDR1 is MNHEY and CDR2 is SMNVEV (reference sequence). The chain's CDR3 is CASSLGGPHRGAGANVLTF. CDR3 in DNA: TGTGCCAGCAGTTTAGGGGGACCACACAGGGGAGCTGGGGCCAACGTCCTGACTTTC.

The J gene is TRBJ2-2, the V gene TRBV28; 10 bases are shared with TRBD1. The CDR3 has 16 residues. With V trimmed by 6 bases and J by 3 bases, 7 bases remained unmatched. In germline, CDR1 is MDHEN, CDR2 SYDVKM. The DNA for the CDR3 is TGTGCCAGCAGAAGAACCGGGACAGGGGACACCGGGGAGCTGTTTTTT. The encoded protein is CASRRTGTGDTGELFF.

Points on this clone: Different DNA sequences within this sample yield the same CDR3. The rearrangement joins TRBV6-5 to TRBJ2-7; 8 nucleotides match TRBD1. Germline trimming cut 5 bases from V and 4 bases from J; bases unmatched to any gene: 7. In germline, CDR1 is MNHEY, CDR2 SVGAGI. The CDR3 covers 14 residues. CDR3 loop: CASSRTGGSYEQYF. Written as DNA, the CDR3 is TGTGCCAGCAGTCGTACAGGGGGGAGTTACGAGCAGTACTTC.

V usage is TRBV6-1 and J usage is TRBJ2-7, with 8 bases matching TRBD1. Looked up from germline, CDR1 is MNHNS and CDR2 is SASEGT. This CDR3 region has 11 residues. V trimming: 11 bases; J trimming: 3 bases; junction bases outside the gene matches: 3. The CDR3: CAGQGFYEQYF. The DNA of the CDR3 is TGTGCCGGACAGGGATTCTACGAGCAGTACTTC.

This clone was detected a few times. J is TRBJ2-2 and V is TRBV5-6; 16 positions match TRBD2. Germline V gene sequence: CDR1 SGHDT, CDR2 YYEEEE. The CDR3 length is 18 residues. The J segment lost 4 bases and the V segment lost 2 bases, leaving 5 bases of the junction unmatched. Here the CDR3 reads CASSLPGLAGGLTGELFF. CDR3 in DNA: TGTGCCAGCAGCTTACCGGGACTAGCGGGGGGGCTCACCGGGGAGCTGTTTTTT. Based on the CDR3 plus reference TRBV5-6 and TRBJ2-2, the full variable domain is DAGVTQSPTHLIKTRGQQVTLRCSPKSGHDTVSWYQQALGQGPQFIFQYYEEEERQRGNFPDRFSGHQFPNYSSELNVNALLLGDSALYLCASSLPGLAGGLTGELFFGEGSRLTVL.